This T cell receptor beta chain derives from a study of blood T cell repertoires in COVID-19. TCRdb keeps only in-frame clones here, not all; method: immunoSEQ multiplex PCR. Of 250,000 to 300,000 clones listed, more than 75% are singletons. The germline V gene has CDR1 SGHVS and CDR2 FQNEAQ. This CDR3 comprises 14 residues. Losses at the gene ends were 5 bases for V and 4 bases for J; bases not matched to a gene: 7. This rearrangement joins TRBV7-8 to TRBJ1-1, with TRBD1 identical over 7 bases. The sample consisted of PBMCs or T cells enriched from blood (not recorded which). This sequence originates from a woman in her thirties or forties with acute COVID-19. CDR3: CASSRQGLGTEAFF. The CDR3 DNA follows: TGTGCCAGCAGCCGACAGGGTTTAGGCACTGAAGCTTTCTTT.